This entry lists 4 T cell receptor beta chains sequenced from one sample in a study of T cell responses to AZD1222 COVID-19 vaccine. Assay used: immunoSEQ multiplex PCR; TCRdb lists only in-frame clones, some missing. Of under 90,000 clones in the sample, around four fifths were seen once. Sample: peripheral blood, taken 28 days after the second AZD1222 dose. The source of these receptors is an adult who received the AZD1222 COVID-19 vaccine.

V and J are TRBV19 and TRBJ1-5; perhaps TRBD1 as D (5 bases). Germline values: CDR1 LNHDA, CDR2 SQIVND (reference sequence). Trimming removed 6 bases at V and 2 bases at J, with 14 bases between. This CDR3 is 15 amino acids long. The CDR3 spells CASSPAQGGNQPQHF. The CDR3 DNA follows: TGTGCCAGTAGCCCCGCCCAAGGGGGCAATCAGCCCCAGCATTTT.

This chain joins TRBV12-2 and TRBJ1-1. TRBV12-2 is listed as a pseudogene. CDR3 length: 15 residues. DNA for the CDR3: TGTGCAAGTCGCTTGGTAGTGTCGGGTCGCACTGAAGCTTTCTTT. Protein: CASRLVVSGRTEAFF.

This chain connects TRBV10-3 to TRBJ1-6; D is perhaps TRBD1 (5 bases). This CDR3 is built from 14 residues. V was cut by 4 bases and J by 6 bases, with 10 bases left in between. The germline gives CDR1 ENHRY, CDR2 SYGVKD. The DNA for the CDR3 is TGTGCCATCAGTGGTGACAGTGGTAATTCACCCCTCCACTTT. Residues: CAISGDSGNSPLHF.

The CDR3 DNA sequence: TGTGCCAGCTCACCTAGGACGGATGAAAAACTGTTTTTT. Translated: CASSPRTDEKLFF. This chain uses TRBV18 with TRBJ1-4; D unresolved. Deletions cut 3 bases from V and 6 bases from J, with 8 bases between. Germline V CDR1 and CDR2: KGHSH, LQKENI. The CDR3 is 13 residues long.